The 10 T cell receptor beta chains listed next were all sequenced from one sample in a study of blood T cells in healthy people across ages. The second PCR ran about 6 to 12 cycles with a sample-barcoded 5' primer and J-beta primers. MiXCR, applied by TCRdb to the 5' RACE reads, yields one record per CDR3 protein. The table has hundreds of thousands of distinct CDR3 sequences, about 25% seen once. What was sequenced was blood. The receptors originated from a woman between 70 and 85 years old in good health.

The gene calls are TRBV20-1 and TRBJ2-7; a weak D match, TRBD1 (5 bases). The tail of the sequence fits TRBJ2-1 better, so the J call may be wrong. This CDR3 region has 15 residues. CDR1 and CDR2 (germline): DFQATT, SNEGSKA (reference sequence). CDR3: CSARDPGLIGNEQFF. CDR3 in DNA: TGCAGTGCTAGAGATCCAGGGCTAATTGGGAATGAGCAGTTCTTC.

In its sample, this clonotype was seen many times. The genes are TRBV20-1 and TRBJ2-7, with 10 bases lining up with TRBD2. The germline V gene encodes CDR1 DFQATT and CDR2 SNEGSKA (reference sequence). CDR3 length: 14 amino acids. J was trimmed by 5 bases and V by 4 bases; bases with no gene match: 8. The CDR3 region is CSAMTSGGVNEQYF. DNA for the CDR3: TGCAGTGCTATGACCAGCGGGGGGGTCAACGAGCAGTACTTC.

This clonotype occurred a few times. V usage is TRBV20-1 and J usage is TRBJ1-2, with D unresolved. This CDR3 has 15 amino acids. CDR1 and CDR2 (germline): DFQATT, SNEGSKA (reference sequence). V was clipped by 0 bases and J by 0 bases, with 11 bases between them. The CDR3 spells CSARDRGSSNYGYTF. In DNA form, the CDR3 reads TGCAGTGCTAGAGATCGCGGCAGCTCTAACTATGGCTACACCTTC.

DNA of the CDR3: TGCAGTGCTAGCGGCGGGGCCTACAATGAGCAGTTCTTC. It yields the protein CSASGGAYNEQFF. The genes are TRBV20-1 and TRBJ2-1; weak D call: TRBD2 (6 bases). The germline gives CDR1 DFQATT, CDR2 SNEGSKA (reference sequence). V was cut by 3 bases and J by 2 bases, with 8 bases left in between. The CDR3 loop spans 13 amino acids.

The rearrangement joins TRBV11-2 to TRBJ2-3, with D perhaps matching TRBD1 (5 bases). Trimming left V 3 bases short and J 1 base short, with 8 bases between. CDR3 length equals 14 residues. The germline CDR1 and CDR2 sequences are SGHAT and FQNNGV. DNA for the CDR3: TGTGCCAGCAGCTTGCAACAGGGCACAGATACGCAGTATTTT. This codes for CASSLQQGTDTQYF.

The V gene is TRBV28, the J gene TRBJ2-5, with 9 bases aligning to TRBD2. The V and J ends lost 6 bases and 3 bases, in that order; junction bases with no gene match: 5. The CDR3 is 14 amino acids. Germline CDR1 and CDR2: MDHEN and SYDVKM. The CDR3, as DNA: TGTGCCAGCAGATGGGGGACTAGCAAAGAGACCCAGTACTTC. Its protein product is CASRWGTSKETQYF.

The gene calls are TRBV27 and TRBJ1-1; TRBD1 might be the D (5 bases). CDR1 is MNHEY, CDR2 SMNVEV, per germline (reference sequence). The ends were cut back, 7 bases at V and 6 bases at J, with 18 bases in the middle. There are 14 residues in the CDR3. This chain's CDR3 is CASKWDGGIAEAFF. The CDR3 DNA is TGTGCCAGCAAGTGGGATGGGGGTATCGCTGAAGCTTTCTTT.

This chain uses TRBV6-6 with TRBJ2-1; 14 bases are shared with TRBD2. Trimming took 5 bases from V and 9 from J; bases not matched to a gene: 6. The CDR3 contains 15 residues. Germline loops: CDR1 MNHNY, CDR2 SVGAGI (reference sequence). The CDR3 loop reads CASSRTSGRQGEQFF. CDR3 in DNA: TGTGCCAGCAGTCGGACTAGCGGGAGGCAAGGTGAGCAGTTCTTC.

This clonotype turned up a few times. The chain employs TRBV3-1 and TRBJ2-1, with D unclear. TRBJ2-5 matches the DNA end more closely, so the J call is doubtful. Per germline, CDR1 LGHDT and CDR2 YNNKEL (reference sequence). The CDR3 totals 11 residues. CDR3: CASSSIETQYF. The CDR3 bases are TGTGCCAGCAGCTCTATAGAGACCCAGTACTTC.

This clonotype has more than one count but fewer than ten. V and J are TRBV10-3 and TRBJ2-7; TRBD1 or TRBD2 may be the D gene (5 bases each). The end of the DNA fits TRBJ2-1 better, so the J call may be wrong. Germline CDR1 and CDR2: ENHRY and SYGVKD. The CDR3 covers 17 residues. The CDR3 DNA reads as TGTGCCATCAGCCCTTCGGACGGGGCATCATCGGGTAATGAGCAGTTCTTC. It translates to CAISPSDGASSGNEQFF.